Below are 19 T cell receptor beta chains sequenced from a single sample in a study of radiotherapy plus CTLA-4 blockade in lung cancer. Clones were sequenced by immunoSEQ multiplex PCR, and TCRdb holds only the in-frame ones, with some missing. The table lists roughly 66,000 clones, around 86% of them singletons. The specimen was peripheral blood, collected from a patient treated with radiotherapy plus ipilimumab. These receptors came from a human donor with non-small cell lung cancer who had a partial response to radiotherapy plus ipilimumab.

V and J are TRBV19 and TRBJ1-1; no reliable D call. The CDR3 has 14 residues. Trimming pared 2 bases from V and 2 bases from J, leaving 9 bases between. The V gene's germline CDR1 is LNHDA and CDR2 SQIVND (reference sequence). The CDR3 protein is CASSISGLNTEAFF. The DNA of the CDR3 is TGTGCCAGTAGTATAAGCGGTCTTAACACTGAAGCTTTCTTT.

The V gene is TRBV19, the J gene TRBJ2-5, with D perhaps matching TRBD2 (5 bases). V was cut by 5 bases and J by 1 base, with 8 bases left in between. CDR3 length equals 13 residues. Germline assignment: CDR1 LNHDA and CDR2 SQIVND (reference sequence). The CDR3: CASSLSGQETQYF. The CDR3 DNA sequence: TGTGCCAGTAGTCTAAGCGGCCAAGAGACCCAGTACTTC. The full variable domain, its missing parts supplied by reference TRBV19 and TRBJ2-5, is DGGITQSPKYLFRKEGQNVTLSCEQNLNHDAMYWYRQDPGQGLRLIYYSQIVNDFQKGDIAEGYSVSREKKESFPLTVTSAQKNPTAFYLCASSLSGQETQYFGPGTRLLVL.

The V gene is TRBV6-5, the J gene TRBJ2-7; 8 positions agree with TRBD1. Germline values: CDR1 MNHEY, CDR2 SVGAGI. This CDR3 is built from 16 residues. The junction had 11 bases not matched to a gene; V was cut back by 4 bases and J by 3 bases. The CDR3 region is CASSSGQGKSLYEQYF. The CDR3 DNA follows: TGTGCCAGCAGTTCCGGACAGGGCAAATCCCTCTACGAGCAGTACTTC.

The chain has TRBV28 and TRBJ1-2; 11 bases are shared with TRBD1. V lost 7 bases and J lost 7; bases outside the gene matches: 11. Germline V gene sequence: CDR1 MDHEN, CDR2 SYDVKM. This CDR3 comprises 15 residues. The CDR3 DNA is TGTGCCAGCATCCCTCCCCGGACAGGGGGCCGTGGCTACACCTTC. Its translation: CASIPPRTGGRGYTF.

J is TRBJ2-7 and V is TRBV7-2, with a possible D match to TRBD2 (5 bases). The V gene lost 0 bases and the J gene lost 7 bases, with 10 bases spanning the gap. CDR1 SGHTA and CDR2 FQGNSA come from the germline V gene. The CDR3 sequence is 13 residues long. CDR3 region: CASSLALTGEQYF. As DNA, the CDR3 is TGTGCCAGCAGCTTAGCATTAACGGGGGAGCAGTACTTC. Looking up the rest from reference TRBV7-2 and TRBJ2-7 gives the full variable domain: GAGVSQSPSNKVTEKGKDVELRCDPISGHTALYWYRQSLGQGLEFLIYFQGNSAPDKSGLPSDRFSAERTGGSVSTLTIQRTQQEDSAVYLCASSLALTGEQYFGPGTRLTVT.

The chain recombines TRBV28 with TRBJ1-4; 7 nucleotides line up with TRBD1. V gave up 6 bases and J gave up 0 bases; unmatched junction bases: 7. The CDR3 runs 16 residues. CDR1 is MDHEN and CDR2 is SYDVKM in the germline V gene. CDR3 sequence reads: CASRTPGQTTNEKLFF. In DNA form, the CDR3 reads TGTGCCAGCAGGACGCCGGGACAGACAACTAATGAAAAACTGTTTTTT.

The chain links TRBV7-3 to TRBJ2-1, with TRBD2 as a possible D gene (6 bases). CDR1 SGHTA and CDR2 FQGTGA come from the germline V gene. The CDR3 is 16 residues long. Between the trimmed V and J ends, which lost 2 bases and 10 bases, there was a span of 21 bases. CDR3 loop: CASSLGPSEGLLEQFF. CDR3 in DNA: TGTGCCAGCAGCTTAGGGCCTAGCGAAGGATTATTGGAGCAGTTCTTC.

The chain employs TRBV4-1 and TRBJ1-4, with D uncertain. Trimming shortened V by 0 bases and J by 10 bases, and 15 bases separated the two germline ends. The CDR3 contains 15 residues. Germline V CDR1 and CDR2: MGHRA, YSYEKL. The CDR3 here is CASSQDTVPSGKLFF. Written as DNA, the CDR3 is TGCGCCAGCAGCCAAGATACGGTGCCCAGCGGAAAACTGTTTTTT.

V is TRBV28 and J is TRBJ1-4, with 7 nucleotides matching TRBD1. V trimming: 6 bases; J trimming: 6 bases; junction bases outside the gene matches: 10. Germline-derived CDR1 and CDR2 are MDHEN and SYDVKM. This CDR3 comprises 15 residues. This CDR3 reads CASRGLGQRHEKLFF. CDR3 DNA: TGTGCCAGCAGAGGCTTGGGACAGCGACATGAAAAACTGTTTTTT.

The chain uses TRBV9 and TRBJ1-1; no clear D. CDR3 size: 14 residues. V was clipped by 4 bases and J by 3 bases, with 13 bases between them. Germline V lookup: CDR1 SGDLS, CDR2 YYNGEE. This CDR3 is CASSPRLAHTEAFF. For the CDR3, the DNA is TGTGCCAGCAGCCCCCGTCTGGCCCACACTGAAGCTTTCTTT.

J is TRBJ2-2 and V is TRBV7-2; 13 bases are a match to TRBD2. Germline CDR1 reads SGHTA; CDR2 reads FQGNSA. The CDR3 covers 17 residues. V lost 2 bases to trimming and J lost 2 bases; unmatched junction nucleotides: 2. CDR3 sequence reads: CASSLQGLAGNTGELFF. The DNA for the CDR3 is TGTGCCAGCAGCTTACAGGGACTAGCGGGAAACACCGGGGAGCTGTTTTTT.

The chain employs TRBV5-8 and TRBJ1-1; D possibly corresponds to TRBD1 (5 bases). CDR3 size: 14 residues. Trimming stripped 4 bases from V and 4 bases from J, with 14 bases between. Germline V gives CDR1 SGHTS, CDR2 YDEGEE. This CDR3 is CASSRGDRSTEAFF. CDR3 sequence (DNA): TGTGCCAGCAGCCGGGGGGACCGTTCCACTGAAGCTTTCTTT.

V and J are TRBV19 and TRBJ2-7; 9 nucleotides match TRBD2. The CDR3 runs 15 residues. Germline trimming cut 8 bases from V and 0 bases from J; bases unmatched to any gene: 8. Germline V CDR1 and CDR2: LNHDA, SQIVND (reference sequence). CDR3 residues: CASSSTSGNSYEQYF. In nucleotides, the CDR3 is TGTGCCAGTTCCTCGACTAGCGGTAACTCCTACGAGCAGTACTTC. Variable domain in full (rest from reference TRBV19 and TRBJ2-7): DGGITQSPKYLFRKEGQNVTLSCEQNLNHDAMYWYRQDPGQGLRLIYYSQIVNDFQKGDIAEGYSVSREKKESFPLTVTSAQKNPTAFYLCASSSTSGNSYEQYFGPGTRLTVT.

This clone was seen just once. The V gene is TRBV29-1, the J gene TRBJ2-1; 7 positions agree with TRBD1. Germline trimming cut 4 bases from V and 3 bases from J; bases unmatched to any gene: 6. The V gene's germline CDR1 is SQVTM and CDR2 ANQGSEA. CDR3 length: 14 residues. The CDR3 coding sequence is TGCAGCGTTGCAGGGGACAGCAACTACAATGAGCAGTTCTTC. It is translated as CSVAGDSNYNEQFF.

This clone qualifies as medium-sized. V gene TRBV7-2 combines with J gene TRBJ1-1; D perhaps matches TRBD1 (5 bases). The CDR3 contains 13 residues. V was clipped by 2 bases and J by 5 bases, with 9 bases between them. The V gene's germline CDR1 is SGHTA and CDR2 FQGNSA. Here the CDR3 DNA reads TGTGCCAGCAGCTTACAGGGAGGTACTGAAGCTTTCTTT. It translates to CASSLQGGTEAFF. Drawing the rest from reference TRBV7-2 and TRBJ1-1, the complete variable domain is GAGVSQSPSNKVTEKGKDVELRCDPISGHTALYWYRQSLGQGLEFLIYFQGNSAPDKSGLPSDRFSAERTGGSVSTLTIQRTQQEDSAVYLCASSLQGGTEAFFGQGTRLTVV.

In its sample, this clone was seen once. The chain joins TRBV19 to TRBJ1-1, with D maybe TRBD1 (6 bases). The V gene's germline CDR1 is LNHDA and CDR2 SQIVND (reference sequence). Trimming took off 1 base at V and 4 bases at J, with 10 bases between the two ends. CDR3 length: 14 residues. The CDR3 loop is CASSIVGGPTEAFF. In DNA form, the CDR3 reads TGTGCCAGTAGTATAGTGGGGGGGCCCACTGAAGCTTTCTTT.

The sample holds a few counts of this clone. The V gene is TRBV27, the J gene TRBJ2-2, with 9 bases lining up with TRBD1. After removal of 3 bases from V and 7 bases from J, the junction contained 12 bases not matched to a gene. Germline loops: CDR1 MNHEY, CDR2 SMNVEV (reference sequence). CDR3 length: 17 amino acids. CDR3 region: CASSFRRRTGVDGELFF. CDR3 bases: TGTGCCAGCAGTTTTAGAAGGCGGACAGGGGTTGACGGGGAGCTGTTTTTT.

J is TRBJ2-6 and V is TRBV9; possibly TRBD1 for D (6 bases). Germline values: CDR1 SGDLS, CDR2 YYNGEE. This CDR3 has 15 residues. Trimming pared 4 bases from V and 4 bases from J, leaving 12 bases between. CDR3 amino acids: CASSPTGTGANVLTF. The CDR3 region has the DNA TGTGCCAGCAGCCCTACAGGGACCGGGGCCAACGTCCTGACTTTC.

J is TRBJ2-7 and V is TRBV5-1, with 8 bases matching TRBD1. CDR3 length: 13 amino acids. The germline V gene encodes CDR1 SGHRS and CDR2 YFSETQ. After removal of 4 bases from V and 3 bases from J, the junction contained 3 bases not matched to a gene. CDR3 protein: CASSVGQDYEQYF. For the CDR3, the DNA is TGCGCCAGCAGCGTGGGACAGGACTACGAGCAGTACTTC. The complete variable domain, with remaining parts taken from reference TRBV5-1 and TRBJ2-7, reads KAGVTQTPRYLIKTRGQQVTLSCSPISGHRSVSWYQQTPGQGLQFLFEYFSETQRNKGNFPGRFSGRQFSNSRSEMNVSTLELGDSALYLCASSVGQDYEQYFGPGTRLTVT.